The clone carrying this T cell receptor beta chain was observed a handful of times. The antigen is unknown. The read finishes 3 residues shy of the CDR3 end, and the germline J gene is used to complete it. This sample stems from a study of T cell clonality in common variable immunodeficiency. Libraries were prepared by immunoSEQ multiplex PCR; TCRdb keeps only in-frame clonotypes and omits some of them. Sampling found some 16,000 clones, none seen once. General study results and limits: Fewer deletions and N-nucleotide insertions were reportedly seen in common variable immunodeficiency TCR beta sequences.

V was clipped by 0 bases and J by 3 bases, with 12 bases between them. CDR3 length: 14 residues. CDR1 is GTSNPN and CDR2 is SVGIG in the germline V gene (reference sequence). Specimen: peripheral blood mononuclear cells. The sequence was obtained from a human donor with common variable immunodeficiency. This sequence joins TRBV30 and TRBJ2-7; tentative D call: TRBD1 (5 bases). CDR3 DNA (partial): TGTGCCTGGAGTGTAGGGGTCCTTTTCTACGAG. As protein: CAWSVGVLFYE. The full CDR3 sequence reads CAWSVGVLFYEQYF.